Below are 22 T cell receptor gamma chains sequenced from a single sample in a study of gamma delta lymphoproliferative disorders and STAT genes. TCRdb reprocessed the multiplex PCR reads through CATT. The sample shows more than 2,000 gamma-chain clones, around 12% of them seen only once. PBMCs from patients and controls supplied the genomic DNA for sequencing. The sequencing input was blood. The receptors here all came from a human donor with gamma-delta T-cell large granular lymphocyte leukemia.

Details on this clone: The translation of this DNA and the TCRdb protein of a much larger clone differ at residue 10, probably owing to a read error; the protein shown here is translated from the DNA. The DNA for the CDR3 is TGTGCCACCTGGGCTAGGAATTATTATAGGAAACTCTTT. It specifies CATWARNYYRKLF. This chain joins TRGV8 and TRGJ1 or TRGJ2. No J gene was available from TCRdb, and it was assigned here by a germline match of the DNA. This CDR3 spans 13 amino acids. In germline, CDR1 is VENAVY, CDR2 YDSYNSRV.

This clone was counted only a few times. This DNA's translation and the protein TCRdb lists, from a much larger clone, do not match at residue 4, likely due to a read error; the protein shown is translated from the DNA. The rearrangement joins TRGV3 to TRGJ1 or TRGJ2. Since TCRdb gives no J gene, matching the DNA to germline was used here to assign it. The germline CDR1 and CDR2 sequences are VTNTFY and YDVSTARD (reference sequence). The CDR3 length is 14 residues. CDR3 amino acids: CATCDRPDYYKKLF. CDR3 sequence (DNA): TGTGCCACCTGTGACAGGCCGGATTATTATAAGAAACTCTTT.

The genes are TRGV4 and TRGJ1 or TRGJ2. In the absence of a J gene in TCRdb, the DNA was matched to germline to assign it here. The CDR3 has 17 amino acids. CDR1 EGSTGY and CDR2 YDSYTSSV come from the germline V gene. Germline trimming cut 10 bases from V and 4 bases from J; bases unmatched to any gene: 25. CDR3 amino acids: CATIKIPLCYGYYKKLF. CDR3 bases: TGTGCCACGATCAAAATCCCCCTCTGTTACGGATATTATAAGAAACTCTTT.

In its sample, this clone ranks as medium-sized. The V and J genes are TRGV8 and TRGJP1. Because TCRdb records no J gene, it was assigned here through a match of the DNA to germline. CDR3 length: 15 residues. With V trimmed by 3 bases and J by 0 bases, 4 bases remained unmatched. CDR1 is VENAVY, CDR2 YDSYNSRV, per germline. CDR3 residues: CATWDRYTTGWFKIF. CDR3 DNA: TGTGCCACCTGGGATCGGTATACCACTGGTTGGTTCAAGATATTT.

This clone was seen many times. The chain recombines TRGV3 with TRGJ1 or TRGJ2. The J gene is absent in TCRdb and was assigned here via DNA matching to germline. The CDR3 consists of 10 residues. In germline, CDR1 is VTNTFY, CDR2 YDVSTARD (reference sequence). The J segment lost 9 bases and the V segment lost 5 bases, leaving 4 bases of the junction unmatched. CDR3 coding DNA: TGTGCCACCTGGGGTCCTAAGAAACTCTTT. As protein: CATWGPKKLF.

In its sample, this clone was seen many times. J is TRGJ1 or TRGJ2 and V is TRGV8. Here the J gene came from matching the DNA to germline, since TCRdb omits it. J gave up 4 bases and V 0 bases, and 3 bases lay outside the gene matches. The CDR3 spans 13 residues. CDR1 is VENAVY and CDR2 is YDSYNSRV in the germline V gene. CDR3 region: CATWDRRYYKKLF. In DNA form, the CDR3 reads TGTGCCACCTGGGATAGGAGATATTATAAGAAACTCTTT.

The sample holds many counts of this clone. For the CDR3, the DNA is TGTGCCACCTGGGACAGGGGGCGGTGGTCTTATTATAAGAAACTCTTT. Translation gives CATWDRGRWSYYKKLF. V usage is TRGV3 and J usage is TRGJ1 or TRGJ2. In the absence of a J gene in TCRdb, the DNA was matched to germline to assign it here. CDR1 and CDR2 (germline): VTNTFY, YDVSTARD (reference sequence). The junction had 11 bases not matched to a gene; V was cut back by 0 bases and J by 3 bases. The CDR3 consists of 16 residues.

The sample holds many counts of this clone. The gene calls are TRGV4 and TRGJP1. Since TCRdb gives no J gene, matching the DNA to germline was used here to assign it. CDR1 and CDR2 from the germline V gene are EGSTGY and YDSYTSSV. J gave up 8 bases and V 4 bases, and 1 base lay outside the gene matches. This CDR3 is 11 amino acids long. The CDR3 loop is CATWEGWFKIF. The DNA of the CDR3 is TGTGCCACCTGGGAAGGTTGGTTCAAGATATTT.

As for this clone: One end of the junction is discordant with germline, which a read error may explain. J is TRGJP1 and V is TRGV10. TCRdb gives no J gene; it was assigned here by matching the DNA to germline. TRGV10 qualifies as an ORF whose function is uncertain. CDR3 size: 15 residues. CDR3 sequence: CAAWDKHTNGWFKIF. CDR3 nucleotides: TGTGCTGCGTGGGATAAACATACCAATGGTTGGTTCAAGATATTT.

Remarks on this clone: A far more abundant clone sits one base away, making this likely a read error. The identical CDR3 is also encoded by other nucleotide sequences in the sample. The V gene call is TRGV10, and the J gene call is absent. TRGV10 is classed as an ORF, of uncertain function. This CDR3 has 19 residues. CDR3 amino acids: CAAWDWGGVLVWDYYKKLF. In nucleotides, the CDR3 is TGTGCTGCGTGGGATTGGGGGGGCGTGCTAGTATGGGATTATTATAAGAAACTATTT.

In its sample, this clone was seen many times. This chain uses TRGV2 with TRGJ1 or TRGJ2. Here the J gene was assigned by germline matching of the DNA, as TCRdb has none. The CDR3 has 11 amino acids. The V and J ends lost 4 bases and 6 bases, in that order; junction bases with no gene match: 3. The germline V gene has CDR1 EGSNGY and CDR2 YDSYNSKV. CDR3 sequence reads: CATWDPYKKLF. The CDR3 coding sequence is TGTGCCACCTGGGATCCTTATAAGAAACTCTTT.

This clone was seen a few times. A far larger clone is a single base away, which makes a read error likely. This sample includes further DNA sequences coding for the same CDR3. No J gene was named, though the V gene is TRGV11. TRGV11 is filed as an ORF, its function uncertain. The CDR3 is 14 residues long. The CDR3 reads CACWISHTYYKKLF. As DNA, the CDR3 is TGTGCCTGCTGGATTAGTCACACTTATTATAAGAAACTATTT.

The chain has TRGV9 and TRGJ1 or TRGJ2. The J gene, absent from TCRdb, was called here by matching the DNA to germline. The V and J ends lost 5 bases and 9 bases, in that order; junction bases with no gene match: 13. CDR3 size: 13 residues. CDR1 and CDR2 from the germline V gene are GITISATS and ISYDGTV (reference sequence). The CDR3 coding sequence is TGTGCCTTGTGGGCCCAATTAAAAGGTAAGAAACTCTTT. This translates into CALWAQLKGKKLF.

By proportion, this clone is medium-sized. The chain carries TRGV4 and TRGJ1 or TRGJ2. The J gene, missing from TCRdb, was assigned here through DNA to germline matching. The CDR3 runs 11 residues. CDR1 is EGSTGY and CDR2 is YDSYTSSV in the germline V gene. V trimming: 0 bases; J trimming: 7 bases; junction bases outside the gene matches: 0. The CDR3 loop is CATWDGYKKLF. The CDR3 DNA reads TGTGCCACCTGGGATGGGTATAAGAAACTCTTT.

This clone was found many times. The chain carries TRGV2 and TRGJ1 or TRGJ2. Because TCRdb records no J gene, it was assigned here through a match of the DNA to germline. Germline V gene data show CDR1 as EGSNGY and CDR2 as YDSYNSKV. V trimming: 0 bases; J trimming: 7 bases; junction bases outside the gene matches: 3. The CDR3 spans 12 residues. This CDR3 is CATWDGQYKKLF. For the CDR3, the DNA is TGTGCCACCTGGGACGGGCAGTATAAGAAACTCTTT.

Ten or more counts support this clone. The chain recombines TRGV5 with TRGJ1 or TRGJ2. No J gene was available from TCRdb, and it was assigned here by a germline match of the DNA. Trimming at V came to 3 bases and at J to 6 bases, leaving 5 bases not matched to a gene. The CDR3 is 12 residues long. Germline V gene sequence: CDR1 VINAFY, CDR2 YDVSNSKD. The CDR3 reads CATWDVRYKKLF. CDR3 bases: TGTGCCACCTGGGACGTTCGTTATAAGAAACTCTTT.

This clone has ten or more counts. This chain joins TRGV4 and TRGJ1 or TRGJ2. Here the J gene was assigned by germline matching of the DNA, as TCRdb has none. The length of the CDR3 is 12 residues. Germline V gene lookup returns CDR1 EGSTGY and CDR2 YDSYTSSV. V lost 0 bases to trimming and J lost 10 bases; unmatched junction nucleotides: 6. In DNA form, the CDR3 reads TGTGCCACCTGGGATGGGGGTTTAAAGAAACTCTTT. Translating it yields CATWDGGLKKLF.

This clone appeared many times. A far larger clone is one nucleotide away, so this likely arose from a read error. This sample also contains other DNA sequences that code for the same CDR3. The CDR3 reads CALWEVRELGKKIKVF. For the CDR3, the DNA is TGTGCCTTGTGGGAGGTACGAGAGTTGGGCAAAAAAATCAAGGTATTT. The J gene is TRGJP, the V gene TRGV9. No J gene is reported in TCRdb; it was inferred here by comparing the DNA with germline. Germline V gives CDR1 GITISATS, CDR2 ISYDGTV (reference sequence). This CDR3 spans 16 amino acids. Trimming took 1 base from V and 6 from J; bases not matched to a gene: 3.

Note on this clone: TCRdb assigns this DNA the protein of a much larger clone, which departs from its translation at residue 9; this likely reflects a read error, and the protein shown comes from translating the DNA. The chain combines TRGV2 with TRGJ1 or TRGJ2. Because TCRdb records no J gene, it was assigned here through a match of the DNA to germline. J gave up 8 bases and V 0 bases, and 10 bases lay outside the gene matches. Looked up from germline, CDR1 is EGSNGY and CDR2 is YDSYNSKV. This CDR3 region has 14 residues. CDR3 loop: CATWDGPPEHKKLF. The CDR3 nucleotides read TGTGCCACCTGGGACGGGCCCCCGGAGCATAAGAAACTCTTT.

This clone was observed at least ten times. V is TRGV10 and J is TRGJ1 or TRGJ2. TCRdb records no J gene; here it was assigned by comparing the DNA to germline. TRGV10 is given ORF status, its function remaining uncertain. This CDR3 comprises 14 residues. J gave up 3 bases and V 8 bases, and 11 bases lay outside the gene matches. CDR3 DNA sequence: TGTGCTGCGTGGGGGACTGTTCTTTATTATAAGAAACTCTTT. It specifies CAAWGTVLYYKKLF.

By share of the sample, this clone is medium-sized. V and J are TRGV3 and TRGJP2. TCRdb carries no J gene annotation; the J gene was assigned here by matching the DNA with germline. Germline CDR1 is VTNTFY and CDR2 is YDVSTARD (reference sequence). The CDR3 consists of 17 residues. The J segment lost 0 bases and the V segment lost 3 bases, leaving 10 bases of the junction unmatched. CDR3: CATWDRSRNSSDWIKTF. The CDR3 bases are TGTGCCACCTGGGACCGAAGCCGGAATAGTAGTGATTGGATCAAGACGTTT.

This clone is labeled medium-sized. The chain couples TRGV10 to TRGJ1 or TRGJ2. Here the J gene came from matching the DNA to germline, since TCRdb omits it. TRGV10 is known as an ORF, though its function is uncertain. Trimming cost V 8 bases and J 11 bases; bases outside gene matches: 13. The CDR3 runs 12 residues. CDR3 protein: CAAWAHRGEKLF. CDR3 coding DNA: TGTGCTGCGTGGGCTCATCGAGGGGAGAAACTCTTT.